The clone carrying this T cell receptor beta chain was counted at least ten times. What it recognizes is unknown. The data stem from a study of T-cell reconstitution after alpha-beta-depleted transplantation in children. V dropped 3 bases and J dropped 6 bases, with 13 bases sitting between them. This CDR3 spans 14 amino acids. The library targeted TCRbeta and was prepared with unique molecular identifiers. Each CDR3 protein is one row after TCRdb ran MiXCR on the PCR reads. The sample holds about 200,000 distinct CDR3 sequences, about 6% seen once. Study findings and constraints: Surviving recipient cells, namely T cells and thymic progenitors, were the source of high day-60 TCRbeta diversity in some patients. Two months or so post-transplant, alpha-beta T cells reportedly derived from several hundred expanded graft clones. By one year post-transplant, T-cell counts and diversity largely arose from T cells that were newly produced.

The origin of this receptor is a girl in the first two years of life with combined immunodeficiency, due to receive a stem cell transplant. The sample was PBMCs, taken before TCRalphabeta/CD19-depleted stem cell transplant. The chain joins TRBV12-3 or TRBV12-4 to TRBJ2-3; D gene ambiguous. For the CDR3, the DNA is TGTGCCAGCAGTTTGGTCGGCCGTTTGGATACGCAGTATTTT. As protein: CASSLVGRLDTQYF.